These 2 T cell receptor beta chains share one sample of origin, sequenced in a study of T cell repertoires in cytomegalovirus infection. No antigens are known for them. TCRdb used MiXCR to reprocess the reads, holding one entry per CDR3 protein. The sample includes approximately 70,000 distinct CDR3 sequences, around 21% seen only once; the top ten take around 79%. Sequenced material: PBMCs, sequenced either directly or after in vitro stimulation (not recorded which). Every receptor here comes from a human donor in good health (CMV status not recorded). Some clones in this sample may be carry-over from other donors' samples.

This clonotype occurred a few times. The chain links TRBV18 to TRBJ2-3; D gene ambiguous. V was pared by 2 bases and J by 1 base, with 10 bases between. From germline, CDR1 is KGHSH and CDR2 LQKENI. The CDR3 sequence is 15 residues long. CDR3 in amino acids: CASSPTAAGTDTQYF. The CDR3 DNA is TGTGCCAGCTCACCAACAGCTGCGGGCACAGATACGCAGTATTTT.

This clonotype was seen ten or more times. This chain joins TRBV7-9 and TRBJ1-2; maybe TRBD1 (6 bases). This CDR3 is built from 16 residues. Germline assignment: CDR1 SEHNR and CDR2 FQNEAQ (reference sequence). V was shortened by 5 bases and J by 5 bases, with 21 bases between the two germline ends. The CDR3 protein is CASSTATGLLSYGYTF. The CDR3 DNA is TGTGCCAGCAGCACCGCAACAGGGCTACTTAGTTATGGCTACACCTTC.